Listed below are T cell receptor beta chains from one sample, sequenced in a study of cytomegalovirus exposure and HLA in healthy donors. Only in-frame clones appear in the TCRdb table, and some are missing; sequencing was by immunoSEQ multiplex PCR. The table includes 140,000 to 150,000 clones, around 75% detected once. Input material: PBMCs. The origin of the receptors is a man between 60 and 70 years old in good health and CMV-seronegative. Each CDR3 is given with its conserved first and last residue. Fields, in order: D gene, clone size, V gene, J gene, CDR3 DNA, CDR3 protein. A D gene is named only where the DNA matches it firmly. Clone size is given for some rows only: seen once, a few or many times, or a class if the clone is expanded.

>TRBD1|few|TRBV5-1|TRBJ2-3
TGCGCCAGCAGCTTGAACTCCGGGACAGGGGGGGCAGATACGCAGTATTTT
CASSLNSGTGGADTQYF
>TRBD1|NA|TRBV9|TRBJ1-2
TGTGCCAGCAGCGCCGACGGGACAGGAAACTATGGCTACACCTTC
CASSADGTGNYGYTF
>TRBD2|NA|TRBV5-1|TRBJ2-5
TGCGCCAGCAGTATGGGGCTAGCGGACCAAGAGACCCAGTACTTC
CASSMGLADQETQYF
>TRBD1|NA|TRBV5-1|TRBJ2-2
TGCGCCAGCAGCCCCGGGACAGCGAACACCGGGGAGCTGTTTTTT
CASSPGTANTGELFF
>NA|few|TRBV19|TRBJ2-5
TGTGCCAGTAGTCCCCAAGGAGGTGGAGGCGAGACCCAGTACTTC
CASSPQGGGGETQYF
>NA|NA|TRBV5-1|TRBJ2-2
TGCGCCAGCAGCTTTGACAGCTACACCGGGGAGCTGTTTTTT
CASSFDSYTGELFF
>NA|NA|TRBV18|TRBJ1-3
TGTGCCAGCTCACCAAACCCTGTGAGAGTTGCTGGAAACACCATATATTTT
CASSPNPVRVAGNTIYF
>NA|once|TRBV11-2|TRBJ1-5
TGTGCCAGCAGCTTAAGACCTGAGGGGGACCAGCCCCAGCATTTT
CASSLRPEGDQPQHF
>NA|NA|TRBV5-6|TRBJ2-5
TGTGCCAGCAGCCACGTAGCGGTCCAAGAGACCCAGTACTTC
CASSHVAVQETQYF
>NA|NA|TRBV6-6|TRBJ1-2
TGTGCCAGCAGTTACCCTACGAGGGGGATTGACTATGGCTACACCTTC
CASSYPTRGIDYGYTF
>NA|NA|TRBV6-5|TRBJ2-1
TGTGCCAGCAGTCCACGGAGCAGTCTCAATGAGCAGTTCTTC
CASSPRSSLNEQFF
>TRBD1|NA|TRBV27|TRBJ1-2
TGTGCCAGCAGTCCCTTAAGACAGGGGGCAGATCGAAACTATGGCTACACCTTC
CASSPLRQGADRNYGYTF
>TRBD1|NA|TRBV6-5|TRBJ2-7
TGTGCCAGCAGTTACACCGGACAGGGATCCTACGAGCAGTACTTC
CASSYTGQGSYEQYF
>TRBD1|once|TRBV19|TRBJ1-4
TGTGCCAGTAACCAGGGGGCAGGGGAAAAACTGTTTTTT
CASNQGAGEKLFF
>TRBD1|NA|TRBV29-1|TRBJ2-5
TGCAGCGTTCCCTTCGACAGGGGACGGGAAGAGACCCAGTACTTC
CSVPFDRGREETQYF
>NA|NA|TRBV9|TRBJ2-2
TGTGCCAGCACTCCCTGGGCAGGGCTAAGCGCCGGGGAGCTGTTTTTT
CASTPWAGLSAGELFF
>NA|NA|TRBV28|TRBJ2-3
TGTGCCAGCAGTGGTAGCCCATCCGAAGATACGCAGTATTTT
CASSGSPSEDTQYF
>TRBD2|NA|TRBV6-4|TRBJ2-1
TGTGCCAGCGCTAGCGAAGCGGGGGGCGATGAGCAGTTCTTC
CASASEAGGDEQFF
>NA|NA|TRBV7-2|TRBJ1-5
TGTGCCAGCAGCTTATCGCAGGGCAATCAGCCCCAGCATTTT
CASSLSQGNQPQHF
>NA|NA|TRBV6-5|TRBJ2-3
TGTGCCAGCAGTTCGCCCCGGAACAGTTACACAGATACGCAGTATTTT
CASSSPRNSYTDTQYF
>TRBD1|NA|TRBV6-6|TRBJ1-1
TGTGCCAGCAACCTAGACAGGGCGAACACTGAAGCTTTCTTT
CASNLDRANTEAFF